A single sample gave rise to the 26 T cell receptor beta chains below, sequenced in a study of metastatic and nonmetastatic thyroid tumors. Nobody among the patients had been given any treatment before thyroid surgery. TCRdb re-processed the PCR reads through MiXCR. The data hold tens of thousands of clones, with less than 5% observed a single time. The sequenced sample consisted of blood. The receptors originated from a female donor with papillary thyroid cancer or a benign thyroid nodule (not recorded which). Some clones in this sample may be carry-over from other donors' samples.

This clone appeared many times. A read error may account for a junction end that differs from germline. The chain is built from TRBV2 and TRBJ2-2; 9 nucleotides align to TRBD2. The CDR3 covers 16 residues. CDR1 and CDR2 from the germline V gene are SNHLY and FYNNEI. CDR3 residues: CAGRGIAGVNTGELFF. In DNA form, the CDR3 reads TGTGCCGGCAGAGGAATAGCGGGAGTGAACACCGGGGAGCTGTTTTTT.

CDR3 protein: CASSGSVGDSPLHF. CDR3 sequence (DNA): TGCGCCAGCAGTGGGTCGGTGGGGGATTCACCCCTCCACTTT. The gene calls are TRBV5-1 and TRBJ1-6; TRBD1 might be the D (5 bases). CDR3 length equals 14 residues. The V gene's germline CDR1 is SGHRS and CDR2 YFSETQ. The V gene lost 5 bases and the J gene lost 8 bases, with 14 bases spanning the gap.

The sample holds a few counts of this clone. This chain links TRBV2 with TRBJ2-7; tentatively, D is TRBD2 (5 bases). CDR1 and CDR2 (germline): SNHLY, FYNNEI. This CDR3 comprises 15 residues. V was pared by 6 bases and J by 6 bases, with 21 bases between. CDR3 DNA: TGTGCCAGCAGAGATAAAAGAGGAGGTCGAACCGAGCAGTACTTC. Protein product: CASRDKRGGRTEQYF.

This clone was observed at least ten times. CDR3 residues: CASSRDTNYGYTF. The CDR3, as DNA: TGTGCCAGCTCACGGGACACAAACTATGGCTACACCTTC. V gene TRBV18 combines with J gene TRBJ1-2; D possibly corresponds to TRBD1 (6 bases). Germline values: CDR1 KGHSH, CDR2 LQKENI. Trimming cost V 4 bases and J 2 bases, with 8 bases left between them. The CDR3 runs 13 residues.

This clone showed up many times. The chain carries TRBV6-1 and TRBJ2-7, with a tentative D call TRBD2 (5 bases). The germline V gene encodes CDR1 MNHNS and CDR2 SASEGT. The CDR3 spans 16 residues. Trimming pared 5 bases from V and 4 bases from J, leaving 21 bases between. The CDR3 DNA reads TGTGCCAGCAGTTCCCTACTCCTGAGGGAAGCGTACGAGCAGTACTTC. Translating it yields CASSSLLLREAYEQYF.

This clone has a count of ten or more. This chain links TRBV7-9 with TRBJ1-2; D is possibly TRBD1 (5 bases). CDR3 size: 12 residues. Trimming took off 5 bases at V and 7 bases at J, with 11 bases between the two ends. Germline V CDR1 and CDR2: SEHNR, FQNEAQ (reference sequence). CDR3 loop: CASSPIGAGYTF. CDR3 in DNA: TGTGCCAGCAGCCCAATCGGGGCTGGCTACACCTTC.

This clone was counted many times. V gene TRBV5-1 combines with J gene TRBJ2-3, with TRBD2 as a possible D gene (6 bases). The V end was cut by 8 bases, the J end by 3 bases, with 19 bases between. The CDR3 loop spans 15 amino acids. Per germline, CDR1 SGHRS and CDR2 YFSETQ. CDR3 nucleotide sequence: TGCGCCAGTCGCATTTCGGGGGAGATGACAGATACGCAGTATTTT. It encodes CASRISGEMTDTQYF. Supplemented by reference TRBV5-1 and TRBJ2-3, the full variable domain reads KAGVTQTPRYLIKTRGQQVTLSCSPISGHRSVSWYQQTPGQGLQFLFEYFSETQRNKGNFPGRFSGRQFSNSRSEMNVSTLELGDSALYLCASRISGEMTDTQYFGPGTRLTVL.

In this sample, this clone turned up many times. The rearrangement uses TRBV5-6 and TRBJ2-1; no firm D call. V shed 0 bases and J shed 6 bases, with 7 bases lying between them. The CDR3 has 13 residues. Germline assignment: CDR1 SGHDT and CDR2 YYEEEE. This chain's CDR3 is CASSLGEFNEQFF. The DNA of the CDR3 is TGTGCCAGCAGCTTGGGAGAATTCAATGAGCAGTTCTTC.

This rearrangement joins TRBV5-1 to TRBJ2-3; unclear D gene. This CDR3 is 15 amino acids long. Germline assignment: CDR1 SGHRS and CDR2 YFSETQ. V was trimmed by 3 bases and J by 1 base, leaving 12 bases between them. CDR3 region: CASSSDHGRTDTQYF. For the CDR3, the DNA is TGCGCCAGCAGCTCGGACCATGGTCGCACAGATACGCAGTATTTT.

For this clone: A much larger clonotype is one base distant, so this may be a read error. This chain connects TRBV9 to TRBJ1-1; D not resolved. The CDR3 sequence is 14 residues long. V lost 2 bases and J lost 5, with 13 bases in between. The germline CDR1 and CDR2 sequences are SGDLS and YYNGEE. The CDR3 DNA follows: TGTGCCAGCAGCGTCCAATCCGCGGGAACTGAAGCTTTCTTT. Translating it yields CASSVQSAGTEAFF.

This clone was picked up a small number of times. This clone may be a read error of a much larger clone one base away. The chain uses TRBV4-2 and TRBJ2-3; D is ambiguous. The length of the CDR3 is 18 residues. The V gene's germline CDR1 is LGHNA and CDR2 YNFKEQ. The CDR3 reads CASRQDILLWFDTDTQYF. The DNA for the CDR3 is TGTGCCAGCAGACAAGATATACTACTCTGGTTTGACACAGATACGCAGTATTTT.

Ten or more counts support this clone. This CDR3 is CASSPQGVWETQYF. CDR3 nucleotide sequence: TGTGCCAGCAGCCCTCAGGGGGTGTGGGAGACCCAGTACTTC. The chain recombines TRBV7-2 with TRBJ2-5, with 7 bases lining up with TRBD1. The CDR3 is 14 residues long. Per germline, CDR1 SGHTA and CDR2 FQGNSA. V dropped 5 bases and J dropped 5; count of bases not matched to a gene: 8.

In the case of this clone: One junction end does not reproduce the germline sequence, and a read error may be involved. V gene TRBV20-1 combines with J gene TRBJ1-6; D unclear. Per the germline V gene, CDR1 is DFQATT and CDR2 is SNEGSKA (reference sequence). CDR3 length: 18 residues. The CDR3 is CSTRDRSVLGQHNSPLHF. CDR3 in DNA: TGCAGTACTAGAGATAGGTCGGTCCTGGGCCAACATAATTCACCCCTCCACTTT.

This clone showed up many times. The CDR3 loop is CASSLDRNTEAFF. The CDR3 DNA reads as TGCGCCAGCAGCTTGGACAGGAACACTGAAGCTTTCTTT. The chain uses TRBV5-1 and TRBJ1-1; D unclear. Deletions cut 0 bases from V and 1 base from J, with 4 bases between. This CDR3 has 13 amino acids. Germline CDR1 reads SGHRS; CDR2 reads YFSETQ.

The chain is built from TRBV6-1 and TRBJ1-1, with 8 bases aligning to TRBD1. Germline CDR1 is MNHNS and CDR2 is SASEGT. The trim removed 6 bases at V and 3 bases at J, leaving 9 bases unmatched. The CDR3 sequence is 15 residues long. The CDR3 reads CASRKDRGADTEAFF. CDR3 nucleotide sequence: TGTGCCAGCAGAAAAGACAGGGGCGCGGACACTGAAGCTTTCTTT.

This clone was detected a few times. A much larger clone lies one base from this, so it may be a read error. DNA of the CDR3: TGTTCCAGCAGCCGCGGGGGGGCCGAGAACACTGAAGCTTTCTTT. Translated, it gives CSSSRGGAENTEAFF. This sequence joins TRBV6-2 or TRBV6-3 and TRBJ1-1; the D gene is possibly TRBD1 (6 bases). CDR1 is MNHEY, CDR2 SVGEGT, per germline. The length of the CDR3 is 15 residues.

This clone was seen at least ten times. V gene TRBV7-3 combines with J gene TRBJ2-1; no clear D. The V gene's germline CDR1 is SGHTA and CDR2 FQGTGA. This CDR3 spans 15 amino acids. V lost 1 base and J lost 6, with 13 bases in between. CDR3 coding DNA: TGTGCCAGCAGCTTAATTCTCGCCAGCAGCAATGAGCAGTTCTTC. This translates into CASSLILASSNEQFF.

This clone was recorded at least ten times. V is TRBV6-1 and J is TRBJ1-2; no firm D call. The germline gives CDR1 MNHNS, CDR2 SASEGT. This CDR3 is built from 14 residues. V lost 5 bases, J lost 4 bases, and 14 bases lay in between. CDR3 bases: TGTGCCAGCAGTTCCGCCGGACGGCCCTATGGCTACACCTTC. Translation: CASSSAGRPYGYTF.

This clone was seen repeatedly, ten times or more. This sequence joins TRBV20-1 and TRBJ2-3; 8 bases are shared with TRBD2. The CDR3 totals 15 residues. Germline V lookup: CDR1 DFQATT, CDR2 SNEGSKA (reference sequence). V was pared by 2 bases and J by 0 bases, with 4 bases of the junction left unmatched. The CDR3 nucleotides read TGCAGTGCTAGAAACGGACTAGCTAGCACAGATACGCAGTATTTT. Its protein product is CSARNGLASTDTQYF.

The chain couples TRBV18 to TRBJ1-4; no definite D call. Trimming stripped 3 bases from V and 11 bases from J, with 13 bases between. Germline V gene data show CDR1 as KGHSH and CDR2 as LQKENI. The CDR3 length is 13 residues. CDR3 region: CASSPGPGRKLFF. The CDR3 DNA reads TGTGCCAGCTCACCGGGCCCCGGACGGAAACTGTTTTTT.

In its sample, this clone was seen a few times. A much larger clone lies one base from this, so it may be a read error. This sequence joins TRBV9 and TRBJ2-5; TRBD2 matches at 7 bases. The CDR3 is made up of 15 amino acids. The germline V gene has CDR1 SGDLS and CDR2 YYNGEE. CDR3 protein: CPSSVDAGVQETQYF. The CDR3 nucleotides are TGTCCCAGCAGCGTAGACGCGGGAGTCCAAGAGACCCAGTACTTC. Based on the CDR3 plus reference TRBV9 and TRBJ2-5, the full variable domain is DSGVTQTPKHLITATGQRVTLRCSPRSGDLSVYWYQQSLDQGLQFLIQYYNGEERAKGNILERFSAQQFPDLHSELNLSSLELGDSALYFCPSSVDAGVQETQYFGPGTRLLVL.

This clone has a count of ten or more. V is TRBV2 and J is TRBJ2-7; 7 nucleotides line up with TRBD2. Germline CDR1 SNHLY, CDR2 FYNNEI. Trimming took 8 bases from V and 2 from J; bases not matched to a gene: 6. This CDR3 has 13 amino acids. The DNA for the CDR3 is TGTGCCAGCGGGGGGGACTTGGCCTACGAGCAGTACTTC. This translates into CASGGDLAYEQYF.

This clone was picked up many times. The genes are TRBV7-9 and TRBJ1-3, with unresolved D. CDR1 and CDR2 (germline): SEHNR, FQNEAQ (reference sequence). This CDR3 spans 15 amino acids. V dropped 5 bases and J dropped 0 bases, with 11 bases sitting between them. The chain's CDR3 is CASSPGLYSGNTIYF. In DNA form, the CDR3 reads TGTGCCAGCAGCCCAGGACTGTACTCTGGAAACACCATATATTTT.

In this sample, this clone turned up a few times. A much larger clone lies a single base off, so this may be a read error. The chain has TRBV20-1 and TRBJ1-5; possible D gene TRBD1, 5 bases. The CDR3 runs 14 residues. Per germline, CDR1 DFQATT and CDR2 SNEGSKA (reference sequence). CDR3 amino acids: CSAILQAGNQPQHF. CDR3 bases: TGCAGCGCAATCCTACAGGCAGGCAATCAGCCCCAGCATTTT.

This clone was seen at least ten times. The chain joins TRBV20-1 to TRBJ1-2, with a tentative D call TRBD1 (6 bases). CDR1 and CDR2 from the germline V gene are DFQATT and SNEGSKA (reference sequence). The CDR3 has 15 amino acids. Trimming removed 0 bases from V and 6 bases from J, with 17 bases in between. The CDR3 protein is CSARDRYRELNGYTF. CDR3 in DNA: TGCAGTGCTAGAGATCGTTACAGGGAGCTCAATGGCTACACCTTC.

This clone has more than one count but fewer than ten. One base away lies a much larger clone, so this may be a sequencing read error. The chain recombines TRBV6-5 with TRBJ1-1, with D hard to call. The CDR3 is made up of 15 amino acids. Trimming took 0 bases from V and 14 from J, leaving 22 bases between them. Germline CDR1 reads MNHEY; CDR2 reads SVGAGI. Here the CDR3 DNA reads TGTGCCAGCAGTTACTCAGACGGACCTTTCGGCGGAGCCTTCTTT. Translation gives CASSYSDGPFGGAFF.